A selection of T cell receptor beta chains follows, all from one sample in a study of blood T cell repertoires in COVID-19. TCRdb keeps only in-frame clones here, not all; method: immunoSEQ multiplex PCR. The sample contains about 90,000 clones, less than 95% of which appear only once. The sample taken for sequencing was peripheral blood. The receptors originated from a human donor with active COVID-19. The donor label of this sample is uncertain. Each CDR3 is given with its conserved first and last residue. A D gene is named only where the DNA matches it firmly. Only part of the rows carry a size: once, few, many, or a class if the clone is expanded.

D | J | V | size | DNA | CDR3
TRBD1 | TRBJ2-3 | TRBV7-9 | NA | TGTGCCAGCAGCTTATTGGACAGGCTGAAGTATTTT | CASSLLDRLKYF
NA | TRBJ1-2 | TRBV11-2 | NA | TGTGCCAGCAGCTTAGATCATCGCTTCGGTGGCTACACCTTC | CASSLDHRFGGYTF
TRBD2 | TRBJ2-7 | TRBV5-1 | NA | TGCGCCAGCAGCTTGGGTTCGGCGGGGGGCTACGAGCAGTACTTC | CASSLGSAGGYEQYF
TRBD2 | TRBJ2-2 | TRBV11-2 | NA | TGTGCCAGCAGCCTTAGCGGGGGGGCGTTGGAGAGGGAGCTGTTTTTT | CASSLSGGALERELFF
TRBD2 | TRBJ2-3 | TRBV3-1/TRBV3-2 | NA | TGTGCCAGCAGCCAACGACGGGGGGGCACAGATACGCAGTATTTT | CASSQRRGGTDTQYF
TRBD1 | TRBJ1-4 | TRBV10-1 | NA | TGCGCCAGCAAACAGGGGGCGAAGTATGAAAAACTGTTTTTT | CASKQGAKYEKLFF
TRBD2 | TRBJ2-3 | TRBV9 | NA | TGTGCCAGCAGCGCCCCCGGGGGAATAGCGGGGGGTCCAGATACGCAGTATTTT | CASSAPGGIAGGPDTQYF
TRBD1 | TRBJ2-7 | TRBV4-2 | NA | TGTGCCAGCAGCCAAGAACAGGGGTCGGACGGCGAGCAGTACTTC | CASSQEQGSDGEQYF
NA | TRBJ2-2 | TRBV19 | few | TGTGCCAGTAGTGTTCTACAGGGCGCCGGGGAGCTGTTTTTT | CASSVLQGAGELFF
NA | TRBJ1-4 | TRBV6-1 | NA | TGTGCCAGCAGTGATGGGGGGGTGACTAATGAAAAACTGTTTTTT | CASSDGGVTNEKLFF
NA | TRBJ1-3 | TRBV6-1 | few | TGTGCCAGCAGTGAGCGCTCTGGAAACACCATATATTTT | CASSERSGNTIYF
TRBD2 | TRBJ2-3 | TRBV6-5 | NA | TGTGCCAGCACCAATCCGGGGGGGGGCACAGATACGCAGTATTTT | CASTNPGGGTDTQYF
TRBD1 | TRBJ1-3 | TRBV13 | once | TGTGCCAGCAGCGTCGACAGGGGGCTAACTGGAAACACCATATATTTT | CASSVDRGLTGNTIYF
NA | TRBJ2-3 | TRBV4-3 | NA | TGCGCCAGCAGCCAGGACTCAGACACAGATACGCAGTATTTT | CASSQDSDTDTQYF
TRBD2 | TRBJ2-3 | TRBV5-4 | NA | TGTGCCAGCAGCTATGGACTAGCGGGGACTAGCACAGATACGCAGTATTTT | CASSYGLAGTSTDTQYF